This TCR beta chain was observed in a study of blood T cell repertoires in COVID-19. The data were produced by immunoSEQ multiplex PCR, yet TCRdb's version contains in-frame clones alone and is incomplete. Here the sample spans 150,000 to 200,000 clones, more than 75% being singletons. Deletions cut 5 bases from V and 7 bases from J, with 14 bases between. The CDR3 covers 14 residues. CDR1 is SEHNR and CDR2 is FQNEAQ in the germline V gene (reference sequence). This clonotype was obtained from a woman aged 45-65 years who had recovered from COVID-19. The chain joins TRBV7-9 to TRBJ1-4; TRBD1 might be the D (5 bases). Sequencing was performed on PBMCs or T cells enriched from blood (not recorded which). Here the CDR3 reads CASSAAGLSEKLFF. The CDR3 nucleotides are TGTGCCAGCAGCGCAGCAGGGTTATCTGAAAAACTGTTTTTT.